This paragraph reports one T cell receptor (beta chain). CDR1 and CDR2 (germline): SGHAT, FQNNGV. Germline trimming cut 5 bases from V and 2 bases from J; bases unmatched to any gene: 13. The CDR3 loop spans 18 amino acids. This entry is derived from a study of shared clonotypes between healthy human individuals. This table comes from immunoSEQ multiplex PCR, and its TCRdb copy is limited to in-frame clones, with some not included. In the table there are about 2.3 million clones, 80% to 95% of which are singletons. Sequences were obtained from naive CD4+ T cells from PBMCs. Subset specified: CD45RA+ positively selected. This sequence was found in a man younger than 30 in good health. Some clones in this sample may be carry-over from other donors' samples. V gene TRBV11-2 combines with J gene TRBJ2-4, with 9 bases fitting TRBD2. The CDR3 region is CASSSLAGRSRTKNIQYF. The DNA of the CDR3 is TGTGCCAGCAGCAGTCTAGCGGGAAGGTCTCGTACCAAAAACATTCAGTACTTC.